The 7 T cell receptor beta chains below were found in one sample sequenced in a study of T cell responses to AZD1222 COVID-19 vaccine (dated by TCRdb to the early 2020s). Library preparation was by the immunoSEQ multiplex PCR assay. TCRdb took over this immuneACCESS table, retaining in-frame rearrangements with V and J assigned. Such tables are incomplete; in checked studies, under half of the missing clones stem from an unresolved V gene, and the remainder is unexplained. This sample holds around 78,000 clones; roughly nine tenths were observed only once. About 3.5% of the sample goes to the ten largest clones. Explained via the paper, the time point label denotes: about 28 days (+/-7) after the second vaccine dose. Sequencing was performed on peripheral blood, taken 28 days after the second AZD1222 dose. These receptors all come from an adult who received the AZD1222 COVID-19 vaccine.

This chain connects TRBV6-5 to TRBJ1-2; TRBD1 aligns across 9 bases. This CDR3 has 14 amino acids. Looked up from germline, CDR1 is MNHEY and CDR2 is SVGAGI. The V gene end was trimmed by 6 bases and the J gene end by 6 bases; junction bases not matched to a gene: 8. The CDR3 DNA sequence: TGTGCCAGCAGAGAGGCCGGGACAGGGCATGGCTACACCTTC. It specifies CASREAGTGHGYTF.

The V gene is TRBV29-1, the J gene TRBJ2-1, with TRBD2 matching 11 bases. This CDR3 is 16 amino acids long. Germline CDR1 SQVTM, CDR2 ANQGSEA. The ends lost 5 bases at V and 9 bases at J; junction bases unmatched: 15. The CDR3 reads CSVKGDASGRTSEQFF. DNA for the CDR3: TGCAGCGTTAAAGGCGACGCTAGCGGGAGGACGAGTGAGCAGTTCTTC.

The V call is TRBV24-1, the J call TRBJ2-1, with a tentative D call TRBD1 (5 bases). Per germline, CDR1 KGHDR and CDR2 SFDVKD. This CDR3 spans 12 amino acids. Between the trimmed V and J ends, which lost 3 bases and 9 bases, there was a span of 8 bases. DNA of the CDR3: TGTGCCACCAGTGATGTGCAGGGTGAGCAGTTCTTC. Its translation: CATSDVQGEQFF.

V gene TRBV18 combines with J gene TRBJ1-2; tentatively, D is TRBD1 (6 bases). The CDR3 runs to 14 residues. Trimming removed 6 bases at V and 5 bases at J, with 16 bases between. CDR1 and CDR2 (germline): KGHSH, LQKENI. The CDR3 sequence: CASSRQTGDYGYTF. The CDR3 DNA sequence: TGTGCCAGCTCTCGCCAGACAGGAGATTATGGCTACACCTTC.

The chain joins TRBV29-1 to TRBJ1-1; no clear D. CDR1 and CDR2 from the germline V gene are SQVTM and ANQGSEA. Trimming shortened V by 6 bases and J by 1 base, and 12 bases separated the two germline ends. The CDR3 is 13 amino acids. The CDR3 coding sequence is TGCAGCGTCGAGACATCTCAGAACACTGAAGCTTTCTTT. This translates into CSVETSQNTEAFF.

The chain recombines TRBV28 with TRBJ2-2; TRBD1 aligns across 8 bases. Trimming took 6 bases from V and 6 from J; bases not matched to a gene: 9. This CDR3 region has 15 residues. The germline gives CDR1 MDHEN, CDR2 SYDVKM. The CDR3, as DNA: TGTGCCAGCAGGACAGGGGATAGTGGGGCCGGGGAGCTGTTTTTT. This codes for CASRTGDSGAGELFF.

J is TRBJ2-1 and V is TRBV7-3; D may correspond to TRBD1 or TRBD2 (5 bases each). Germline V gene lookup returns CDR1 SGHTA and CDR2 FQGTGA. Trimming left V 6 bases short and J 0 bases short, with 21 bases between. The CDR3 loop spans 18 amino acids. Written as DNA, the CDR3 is TGTGCCAGCAGTCTCTATACCGGGACGTCCTACTCCTACAATGAGCAGTTCTTC. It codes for CASSLYTGTSYSYNEQFF.